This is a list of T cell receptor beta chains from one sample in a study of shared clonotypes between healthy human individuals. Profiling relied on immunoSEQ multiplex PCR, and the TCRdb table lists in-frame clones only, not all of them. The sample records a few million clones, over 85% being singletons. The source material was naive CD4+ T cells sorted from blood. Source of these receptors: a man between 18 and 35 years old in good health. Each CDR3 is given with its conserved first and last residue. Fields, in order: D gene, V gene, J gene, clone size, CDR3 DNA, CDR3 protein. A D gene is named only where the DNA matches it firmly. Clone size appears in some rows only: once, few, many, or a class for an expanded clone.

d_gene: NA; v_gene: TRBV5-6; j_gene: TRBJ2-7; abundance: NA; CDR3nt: TGTGCCAGCAGCTTGGTCCGGGGAGAGGCTTACGAGCAGTACTTC; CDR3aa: CASSLVRGEAYEQYF
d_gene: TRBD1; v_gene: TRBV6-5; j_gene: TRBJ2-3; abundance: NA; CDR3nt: TGTGCCAGCAGTCGACGGGACAGGGCGCCAGATACGCAGTATTTT; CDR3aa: CASSRRDRAPDTQYF
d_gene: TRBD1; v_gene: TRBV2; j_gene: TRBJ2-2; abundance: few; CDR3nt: TGTGCCAGCCGGGGACAGGGTGGTACCGGGGAGCTGTTTTTT; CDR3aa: CASRGQGGTGELFF
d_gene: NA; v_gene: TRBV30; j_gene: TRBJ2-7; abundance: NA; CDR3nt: TGTGCCTGGAGTGGTAGCTACGAGCAGTACTTC; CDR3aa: CAWSGSYEQYF
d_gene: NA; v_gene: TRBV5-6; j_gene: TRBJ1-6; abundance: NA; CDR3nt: TGTGCCAGCAGCTTTGGGGGCGATTCACCCCTCCACTTT; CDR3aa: CASSFGGDSPLHF
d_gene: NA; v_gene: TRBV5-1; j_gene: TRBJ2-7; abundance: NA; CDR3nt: TGCGCCAGCAGCCAGGGAGTTTCTAGCGAGCAGTACTTC; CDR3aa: CASSQGVSSEQYF
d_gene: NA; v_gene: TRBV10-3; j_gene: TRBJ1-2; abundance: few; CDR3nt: TGTGCCATCAGTAACAGGGCCATGAACTATGGCTACACCTTC; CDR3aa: CAISNRAMNYGYTF
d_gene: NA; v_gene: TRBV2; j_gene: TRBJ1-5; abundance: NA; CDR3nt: TGTGCCAGCGGCCGGGGGGATGGCAATCAGCCCCAGCATTTT; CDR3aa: CASGRGDGNQPQHF
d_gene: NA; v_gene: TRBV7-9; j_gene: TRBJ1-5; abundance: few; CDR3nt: TGTGCCAGCAGCTCAAGGACAGATAGCAATCAGCCCCAGCATTTT; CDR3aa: CASSSRTDSNQPQHF
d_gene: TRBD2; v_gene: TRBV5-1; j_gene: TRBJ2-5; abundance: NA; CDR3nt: TGCGCCAGCAGCTTGGATTCTAGCGGGGGGATCTCCGGAGAGACCCAGTACTTC; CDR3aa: CASSLDSSGGISGETQYF
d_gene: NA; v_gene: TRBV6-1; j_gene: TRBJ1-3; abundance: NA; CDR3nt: TGTGCCAGCGGGGTGAGCTCTGGAAACACCATATATTTT; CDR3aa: CASGVSSGNTIYF
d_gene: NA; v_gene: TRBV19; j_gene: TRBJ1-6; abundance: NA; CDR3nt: TGTGCCAGTAGTGGTCGGACTATGGCCCGTAATTCACCCCTCCACTTT; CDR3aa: CASSGRTMARNSPLHF
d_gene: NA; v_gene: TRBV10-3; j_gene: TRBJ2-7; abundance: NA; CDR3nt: TGTGCCATCAGCACCGGGACCCTGAGCTCCTACGAGCAGTACTTC; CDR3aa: CAISTGTLSSYEQYF
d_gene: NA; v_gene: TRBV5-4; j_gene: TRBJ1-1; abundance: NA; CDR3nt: TGTGCCAGCAGTTCCGCGGGGCGAACTGACACTGAAGCTTTCTTT; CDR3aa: CASSSAGRTDTEAFF
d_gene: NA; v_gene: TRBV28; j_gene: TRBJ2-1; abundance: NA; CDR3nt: TGTGCCACTTCTTGGCCCGCGCGGGCATACAATGAGCAGTTCTTC; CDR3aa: CATSWPARAYNEQFF
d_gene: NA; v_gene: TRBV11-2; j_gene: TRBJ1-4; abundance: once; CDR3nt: TGTGCCAGCAGCCGCCGTGGGAGGGGGAATGAAAAACTGTTTTTT; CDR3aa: CASSRRGRGNEKLFF
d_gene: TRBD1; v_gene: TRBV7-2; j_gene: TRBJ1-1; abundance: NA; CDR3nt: TGTGCCAGCAGCTTAGCGGGACAGGGGGCCACTGAAGCTTTCTTT; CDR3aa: CASSLAGQGATEAFF
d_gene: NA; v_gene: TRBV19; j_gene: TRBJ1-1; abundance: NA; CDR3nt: TGTGCCAGTAGTATAGGGACATCAAACACTGAAGCTTTCTTT; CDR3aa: CASSIGTSNTEAFF
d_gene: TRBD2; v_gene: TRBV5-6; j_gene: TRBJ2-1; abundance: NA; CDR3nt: TGTGCCAGCAGCGTGCCTAGCGGGCGGTACAATGAGCAGTTCTTC; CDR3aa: CASSVPSGRYNEQFF
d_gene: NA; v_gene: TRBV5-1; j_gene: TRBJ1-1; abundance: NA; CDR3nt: TGCGCCAGCAGCCCGGTGGGGATTGGAGCTTTCTTT; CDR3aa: CASSPVGIGAFF
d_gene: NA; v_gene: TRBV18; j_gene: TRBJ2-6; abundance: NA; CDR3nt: TGTGCCAGCTCACCTGGAGGGGCCAACGTCCTGACTTTC; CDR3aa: CASSPGGANVLTF
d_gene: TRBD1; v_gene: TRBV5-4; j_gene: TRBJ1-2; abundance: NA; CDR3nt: TGTGCCAGCAGCCCAAGGGACAGGTCGTCGTATGGCTACACCTTC; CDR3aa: CASSPRDRSSYGYTF
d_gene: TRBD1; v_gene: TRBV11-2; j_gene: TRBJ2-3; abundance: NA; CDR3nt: TGTGCCAGCAGCTACGGGACAGGGTTCACAGATACGCAGTATTTT; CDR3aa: CASSYGTGFTDTQYF
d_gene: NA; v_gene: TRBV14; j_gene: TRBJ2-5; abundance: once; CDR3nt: TGTGCCAGCAGCCAAGATAATCTTTGGCGGTTTCAAGAGACCCAGTACTTC; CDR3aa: CASSQDNLWRFQETQYF
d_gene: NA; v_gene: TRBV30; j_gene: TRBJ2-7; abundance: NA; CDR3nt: TGTGCCTGGAGAGGTTGGCGGACGGAGATCTACGAGCAGTACTTC; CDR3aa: CAWRGWRTEIYEQYF